A single sample gave rise to the 4 T cell receptor beta chains below, sequenced in a study of blood T cells in healthy people across ages. With a J-beta primer mix and a sample-barcoded 5' primer, a second PCR ran about 7 to 11 cycles. TCRdb fed the 5' RACE reads into MiXCR, producing one record per CDR3 protein. The table shows some 1.5 million distinct CDR3 sequences, with approximately 28% occurring only once. What was sequenced was blood. The receptors were sampled from a woman aged 25 to 39 in good health.

The genes are TRBV28 and TRBJ2-3; TRBD2 agrees at 9 bases. The CDR3 length is 17 residues. Germline trimming cut 1 base from V and 2 bases from J; bases unmatched to any gene: 7. The germline gives CDR1 MDHEN, CDR2 SYDVKM. CDR3 protein: CASSLFFAGGDTDTQYF. The CDR3 region has the DNA TGTGCCAGCAGTTTATTCTTTGCGGGGGGGGACACAGATACGCAGTATTTT.

A word on this clonotype: The CDR3 does not close with the conserved phenylalanine or tryptophan, likely indicating a read error. The rearrangement links TRBV18 to TRBJ1-5; possibly TRBD1 for D (6 bases). The CDR3 has 15 residues. Trimming took 2 bases from V and 8 from J, leaving 16 bases between them. The V gene's germline CDR1 is KGHSH and CDR2 LQKENI. The CDR3 here is CASSPIQGQNKPQHY. DNA of the CDR3: TGTGCCAGCTCACCAATTCAGGGGCAGAACAAGCCCCAGCATTAT.

The chain is built from TRBV12-3 or TRBV12-4 and TRBJ2-7, with a tentative D call TRBD1 (6 bases). V was cut by 6 bases and J by 3 bases, with 12 bases left in between. CDR3 length equals 13 residues. The CDR3 coding sequence is TGTGCCAGCAGCCCACAGGGATACTACGAGCAGTACTTC. Its translation is CASSPQGYYEQYF.

The chain couples TRBV10-1 to TRBJ2-1; weak D call: TRBD2 (6 bases). The ends were cut back, 2 bases at V and 12 bases at J, with 17 bases in the middle. CDR1 and CDR2 (germline): WNHNN, SYGVQD (reference sequence). CDR3 length: 14 amino acids. The CDR3 DNA is TGCGCCAGCAGTGAGCGGGTACGCGGGATCGCGCAGTTCTTC. Translating it yields CASSERVRGIAQFF.